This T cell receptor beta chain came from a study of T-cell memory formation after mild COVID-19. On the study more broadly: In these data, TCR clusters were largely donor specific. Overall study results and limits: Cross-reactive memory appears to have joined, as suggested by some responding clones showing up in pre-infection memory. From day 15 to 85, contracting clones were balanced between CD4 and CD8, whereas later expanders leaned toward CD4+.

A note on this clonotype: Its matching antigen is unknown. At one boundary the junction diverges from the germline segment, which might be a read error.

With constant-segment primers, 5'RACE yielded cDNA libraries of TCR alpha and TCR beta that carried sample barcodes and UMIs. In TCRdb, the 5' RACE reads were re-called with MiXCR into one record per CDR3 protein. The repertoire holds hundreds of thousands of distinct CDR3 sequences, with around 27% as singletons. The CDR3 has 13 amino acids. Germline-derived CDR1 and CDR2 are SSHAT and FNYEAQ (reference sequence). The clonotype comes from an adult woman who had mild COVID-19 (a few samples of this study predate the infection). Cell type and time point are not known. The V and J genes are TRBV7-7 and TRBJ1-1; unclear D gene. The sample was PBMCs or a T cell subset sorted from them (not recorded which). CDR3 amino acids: CASSLTPTAEAFF. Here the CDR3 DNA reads TGTGCTAGCAGCTTAACCCCGACGGCGGAAGCTTTCTTT.